The clone carrying this TCR beta chain has only one observation. Its specificity is unknown. The source of the sample is a study of vaccination and CD4 T cells after COVID-19. Regarding the study as a whole: In convalescent patients, a median about 86% of post-vaccine SARS-CoV-2-reactive clones appeared only after vaccination.

CDR1 is KGHSH and CDR2 is LQKENI in the germline V gene. CDR3 size: 15 residues. The germline V and J ends were trimmed by 5 bases and 1 base, with 15 bases remaining between them. An Oncomine TCR Beta short-read assay was used to sequence the DNA from cultured CD4+ T cells. Each CDR3 protein is one row after TCRdb ran MiXCR on the PCR reads. The sample has about 7,600 distinct CDR3 sequences, roughly 20% seen once. The treatment: roughly 10-day PBMC culture with coronavirus spike peptide pools or control peptides (ViraFEST assay). This receptor was taken from a human donor who had recovered from COVID-19. The source was CD4+ T cells from blood, cultured in vitro, collected after SARS-CoV-2 vaccination. The chain links TRBV18 to TRBJ2-7, with TRBD2 as a possible D gene (5 bases). The CDR3 bases are TGTGCCAGCTCAGAACGGAGGACCGAATCCTACGAGCAGTACTTC. It codes for CASSERRTESYEQYF.